This is a list of T cell receptor beta chains from one sample in a study of cytomegalovirus exposure and HLA in healthy donors. Clones were read by immunoSEQ multiplex PCR, and TCRdb kept only the in-frame ones, dropping some. The repertoire holds approximately 240,000 clones, with roughly four fifths as singletons. Input material: PBMCs. These receptors originate from a woman in her 40s in good health and CMV-seronegative. CDR3s include the opening cysteine and the closing phenylalanine or tryptophan. The D gene is left open where the match is weak. Size is stated for part of the rows, as once, few or many counts, or as a class when the clone is expanded.

size	D	V	J	CDR3	DNA
-	-	TRBV9	TRBJ2-5	CASSALGGDQETQYF	TGTGCCAGCAGCGCCTTAGGGGGGGACCAAGAGACCCAGTACTTC
-	TRBD1	TRBV2	TRBJ1-2	CASSYRDSSGYTF	TGTGCCAGCAGCTACCGGGACAGCTCTGGCTACACCTTC
-	TRBD2	TRBV11-1	TRBJ2-1	CASSSDRTSGGTNEQFF	TGTGCCAGCAGCTCCGACCGGACTAGCGGGGGAACTAATGAGCAGTTCTTC
-	-	TRBV19	TRBJ2-1	CASSIVGGGRNEQFF	TGTGCCAGTAGTATCGTAGGAGGTGGCCGGAATGAGCAGTTCTTC
-	-	TRBV29-1	TRBJ1-1	CSVGGSEAFF	TGCAGCGTTGGAGGATCTGAAGCTTTCTTT
-	TRBD2	TRBV6-5	TRBJ2-3	CASRSGGRPDTQYF	TGTGCCAGCCGATCGGGGGGGCGGCCAGATACGCAGTATTTT
-	-	TRBV9	TRBJ1-6	CASSSVGGNSPLHF	TGTGCCAGCAGCAGCGTGGGGGGGAATTCACCCCTCCACTTT
-	TRBD1	TRBV29-1	TRBJ2-3	CSVAGTGYLQYF	TGCAGCGTGGCCGGGACAGGGTATTTGCAGTATTTT
-	TRBD2	TRBV13	TRBJ2-7	CASSLWLAGEGEQYF	TGTGCCAGCAGCTTATGGCTAGCGGGGGAGGGAGAGCAGTACTTC
-	-	TRBV6-5	TRBJ1-1	CASSYGGSKGTEAFF	TGTGCCAGCAGTTACGGGGGCTCCAAGGGCACTGAAGCTTTCTTT
-	TRBD1	TRBV19	TRBJ1-5	CASSGDRGPNQPQHF	TGTGCCAGTAGTGGTGACAGGGGACCTAATCAGCCCCAGCATTTT
-	TRBD2	TRBV29-1	TRBJ2-7	CSAYTLAGYEQYF	TGCAGCGCTTACACACTAGCGGGGTACGAGCAGTACTTC
-	TRBD1	TRBV14	TRBJ2-7	CASSPRQGRTYEQYF	TGTGCCAGCAGCCCCAGACAGGGAAGGACCTACGAGCAGTACTTC
-	TRBD1	TRBV4-3	TRBJ1-4	CASSLFGQGPRVLFF	TGCGCCAGCAGCCTATTCGGACAGGGCCCTAGGGTCCTGTTTTTT
-	TRBD1	TRBV7-6	TRBJ2-7	CASSRQGYYEQYF	TGTGCCAGCAGCCGACAGGGGTACTACGAGCAGTACTTC
-	-	TRBV7-2	TRBJ1-6	CASSLVPRNSPLHF	TGTGCCAGCAGCTTAGTACCGAGGAATTCACCCCTCCACTTT
-	TRBD1	TRBV5-4	TRBJ1-2	CASFTGGEAYGYTF	TGTGCCAGCTTTACAGGGGGCGAGGCCTATGGCTACACCTTC
-	TRBD2	TRBV30	TRBJ2-3	CAWRNTSGGAGAQYF	TGTGCCTGGAGGAATACTAGCGGGGGGGCCGGGGCGCAGTATTTT
-	-	TRBV28	TRBJ2-1	CASSLEQSYNEQFF	TGTGCCAGCAGTTTAGAACAGTCCTACAATGAGCAGTTCTTC
few	-	TRBV2	TRBJ2-7	CASSSYNEQYF	TGTGCCAGCAGCTCGTATAACGAGCAGTACTTC
-	TRBD1	TRBV11-3	TRBJ2-2	CASSRQGVTGELFF	TGTGCCAGCAGCCGACAGGGGGTCACCGGGGAGCTGTTTTTT
-	-	TRBV7-9	TRBJ2-7	CASSPEGSYEQYF	TGTGCCAGCAGCCCAGAGGGTTCCTACGAGCAGTACTTC
-	TRBD1	TRBV19	TRBJ1-5	CASSIGTGRKQPQHF	TGTGCCAGTAGTATAGGGACAGGGAGAAAGCAGCCCCAGCATTTT
-	TRBD1	TRBV19	TRBJ1-1	CASSRDRLATEAFF	TGTGCCAGTAGTAGGGACAGGTTAGCCACTGAAGCTTTCTTT
once	TRBD1	TRBV2	TRBJ1-2	CASRVTGDYGYTF	TGTGCCAGCAGGGTTACAGGGGACTATGGCTACACCTTC
-	TRBD1	TRBV5-1	TRBJ2-3	CASSLGTGGLYF	TGCGCCAGCAGCTTGGGGACAGGGGGACTGTATTTT
-	-	TRBV19	TRBJ2-2	CASSRYGELFF	TGTGCCAGTAGTCGTTACGGGGAGCTGTTTTTT
-	TRBD1	TRBV10-3	TRBJ1-2	CASGQGLGGYTF	TGTGCCAGTGGACAGGGGCTCGGGGGCTACACCTTC